These 20 T cell receptor beta chains share one sample of origin, sequenced in a study of T-cell memory formation after mild COVID-19. MiXCR was run by TCRdb on the 5' RACE reads, yielding one entry per CDR3 protein. The sample includes roughly 110,000 distinct CDR3 sequences, over 10% of them seen just once. Sequencing was done on a sample of PBMCs or a T cell subset sorted from them (not recorded which). These receptors originate from an adult woman who had mild COVID-19 (a few samples of this study predate the infection). Cell type and time point are not known.

The CDR3 is CASTLHRSAWNQPQHF. CDR3 in DNA: TGTGCCAGCACCCTACATCGGTCGGCCTGGAATCAGCCCCAGCATTTT. The V gene is TRBV7-8, the J gene TRBJ1-5; no definite D call. Germline loops: CDR1 SGHVS, CDR2 FQNEAQ. There are 16 residues in the CDR3. Trimming stripped 7 bases from V and 4 bases from J, with 20 bases between. The full variable domain, in which reference TRBV7-8 and TRBJ1-5 provide the parts outside the CDR3, is GAGVSQSPRYKVAKRGQDVALRCDPISGHVSLFWYQQALGQGPEFLTYFQNEAQLDKSGLPSDRFFAERPEGSVSTLKIQRTQQEDSAVYLCASTLHRSAWNQPQHFGDGTRLSIL.

This clonotype was seen many times. The chain couples TRBV27 to TRBJ2-1; tentatively, D is TRBD2 (6 bases). CDR3 length: 16 residues. V lost 7 bases and J lost 0, with 16 bases in between. CDR1 and CDR2 (germline): MNHEY, SMNVEV (reference sequence). The CDR3 sequence: CASKPIAAVSYNEQFF. As DNA, the CDR3 is TGTGCCAGCAAACCTATAGCGGCAGTCTCCTACAATGAGCAGTTCTTC.

V usage is TRBV15 and J usage is TRBJ1-1, with 7 bases matching TRBD1. The CDR3 covers 15 residues. V was pared by 8 bases and J by 5 bases, with 14 bases of the junction left unmatched. The germline gives CDR1 LNHNV, CDR2 YYDKDF (reference sequence). The CDR3 DNA sequence: TGTGCCACCCGCGCTAGACAGGGAGGGTATACTGAAGCTTTCTTT. This translates into CATRARQGGYTEAFF.

This clonotype was seen a handful of times. The chain has TRBV20-1 and TRBJ1-1, with 10 positions matching TRBD1. After removal of 0 bases from V and 8 bases from J, the junction contained 9 bases not matched to a gene. This CDR3 contains 15 residues. The germline V gene encodes CDR1 DFQATT and CDR2 SNEGSKA (reference sequence). The CDR3 sequence is CSARDRDRGIIEAFF. DNA of the CDR3: TGCAGTGCTAGAGACCGGGACAGGGGTATCATAGAAGCTTTCTTT.

The gene calls are TRBV4-1 and TRBJ1-5; D may be TRBD1 (6 bases). V was shortened by 3 bases and J by 8 bases, with 11 bases between the two germline ends. This CDR3 has 13 residues. Germline V gene sequence: CDR1 MGHRA, CDR2 YSYEKL. CDR3 DNA sequence: TGCGCCAGCAGCCAGGCCCGGACAGAGCCCCAGCATTTT. Translating it yields CASSQARTEPQHF.

V is TRBV6-5 and J is TRBJ2-1; 9 positions agree with TRBD2. The CDR3 has 15 amino acids. The J segment lost 5 bases and the V segment lost 6 bases, leaving 8 bases of the junction unmatched. Germline-derived CDR1 and CDR2 are MNHEY and SVGAGI. The CDR3 coding sequence is TGTGCCAGCAGCTCCGCGGGAGGGCCCCACAATGAGCAGTTCTTC. The encoded protein is CASSSAGGPHNEQFF.

This clonotype was detected once. This chain uses TRBV5-1 with TRBJ2-1; 7 bases are shared with TRBD2. Germline values: CDR1 SGHRS, CDR2 YFSETQ. The junction had 6 bases not matched to a gene; V was cut back by 0 bases and J by 6 bases. The CDR3 totals 15 residues. The CDR3, as DNA: TGCGCCAGCAGCTTGGCCACCGGGGGGACCAATGAGCAGTTCTTC. Protein product: CASSLATGGTNEQFF.

V gene TRBV12-3 or TRBV12-4 combines with J gene TRBJ2-5; D is ambiguous. Trimming shortened V by 8 bases and J by 1 base, and 8 bases separated the two germline ends. This CDR3 spans 12 amino acids. For the CDR3, the DNA is TGTGCCAGCGCCCGAGGCCAAGAGACCCAGTACTTC. Translated: CASARGQETQYF.

This clonotype was seen a few times. The chain links TRBV21-1 to TRBJ2-5; TRBD1, the D gene given by the table, was not confirmed from the DNA. TRBV21-1 is described as a pseudogene. This CDR3 comprises 18 residues. The CDR3 spells CASSTEGAGDRRQETQYF. The CDR3 DNA reads as TGTGCCAGCAGCACAGAGGGGGCGGGGGATAGGCGACAAGAGACCCAGTACTTC.

In this sample, this clonotype turned up a few times. The J gene is TRBJ1-1, the V gene TRBV20-1; D is uncertain. Germline V gene sequence: CDR1 DFQATT, CDR2 SNEGSKA (reference sequence). The CDR3 covers 15 residues. The ends were cut back, 1 base at V and 3 bases at J, with 15 bases in the middle. In DNA, the CDR3 is TGCAGTGCTAGAGCCCCTTTCGAGAGAGACACTGAAGCTTTCTTT. Its protein is CSARAPFERDTEAFF.

This clonotype has more than one count but fewer than ten. The chain combines TRBV10-3 with TRBJ1-2; D is unresolved. V lost 0 bases and J 1 base, leaving 12 bases between the germline ends. The CDR3 is 16 amino acids. Germline V gives CDR1 ENHRY, CDR2 SYGVKD. CDR3 nucleotide sequence: TGTGCCATCAGTGAGTCGAGTCGAGAGGTTAACTATGGCTACACCTTC. Translation gives CAISESSREVNYGYTF.

V gene TRBV19 combines with J gene TRBJ2-7; D gene ambiguous. Trimming pared 3 bases from V and 3 bases from J, leaving 9 bases between. The CDR3 runs to 13 residues. Germline V gives CDR1 LNHDA, CDR2 SQIVND (reference sequence). The CDR3 here is CASSMKAGYEQYF. CDR3 DNA: TGTGCCAGTAGTATGAAGGCAGGCTACGAGCAGTACTTC.

This clonotype has only a few counts. V and J are TRBV24-1 and TRBJ2-2; 10 bases are a match to TRBD2. After removal of 3 bases from V and 1 base from J, the junction contained 1 base not matched to a gene. Germline V gene data show CDR1 as KGHDR and CDR2 as SFDVKD. The CDR3 has 16 amino acids. In DNA form, the CDR3 reads TGTGCCACCAGTGATGGGACTAGCGTGAACACCGGGGAGCTGTTTTTT. Its translation: CATSDGTSVNTGELFF.

In this sample, this clonotype turned up a few times. The rearrangement uses TRBV7-9 and TRBJ2-1; 9 bases map to TRBD2. Trimming removed 0 bases from V and 3 bases from J; junction bases left unmatched: 6. The CDR3 is 17 residues long. The germline gives CDR1 SEHNR, CDR2 FQNEAQ (reference sequence). The CDR3 region is CASSLALVSGGYNEQFF. The DNA of the CDR3 is TGTGCCAGCAGCTTAGCTTTAGTTAGCGGGGGCTACAATGAGCAGTTCTTC.

This clonotype was seen many times. The chain employs TRBV25-1 and TRBJ2-7, with 8 nucleotides matching TRBD2. CDR1 is MGHDK, CDR2 SYGVNS, per germline. V gave up 0 bases and J gave up 7 bases; unmatched junction bases: 11. This CDR3 is built from 16 residues. CDR3 amino acids: CASSEYPMQASGEQYF. DNA of the CDR3: TGTGCCAGCAGTGAATACCCAATGCAGGCTAGCGGGGAGCAGTACTTC.

The chain recombines TRBV27 with TRBJ2-1; 7 bases line up with TRBD1. Germline values: CDR1 MNHEY, CDR2 SMNVEV (reference sequence). The CDR3 is made up of 15 amino acids. J was trimmed by 0 bases and V by 11 bases; bases with no gene match: 10. The CDR3 DNA reads TGTGCCGCACGCTCGGACAGGAGCTCCTACAATGAGCAGTTCTTC. This translates into CAARSDRSSYNEQFF.

This clonotype was seen a handful of times. The chain has TRBV6-5 and TRBJ2-1; 9 bases are a match to TRBD1. Trimming cost V 8 bases and J 7 bases; bases outside gene matches: 9. This CDR3 is 14 amino acids long. Germline V gene sequence: CDR1 MNHEY, CDR2 SVGAGI. The CDR3 DNA is TGTGCCAGCCAAACCGGGACAGGGTGGAATGAGCAGTTCTTC. It yields the protein CASQTGTGWNEQFF.

This clonotype has more than one count but fewer than ten. The chain links TRBV7-9 to TRBJ2-7; TRBD1 might be the D (6 bases). The CDR3 contains 14 residues. The V end lost 5 bases, the J end lost 3 bases, and 14 bases lay between the germline ends. Germline loops: CDR1 SEHNR, CDR2 FQNEAQ (reference sequence). The CDR3 protein is CASSPETGFYEQYF. Written as DNA, the CDR3 is TGTGCCAGCAGCCCGGAGACAGGTTTCTACGAGCAGTACTTC.

The chain recombines TRBV6-2 or TRBV6-3 with TRBJ2-7; D perhaps matches TRBD2 (6 bases). The CDR3 contains 13 residues. The V and J ends lost 10 bases and 1 base respectively, with 14 bases between them. Germline V gives CDR1 MNHEY, CDR2 SVGEGT. CDR3 in DNA: TGTGCCACTCAGCTAGCGAATTCCTACGAGCAGTACTTC. Its translation is CATQLANSYEQYF.

This clonotype turned up a few times. The chain joins TRBV9 to TRBJ2-3; D gene ambiguous. V lost 1 base to trimming and J lost 0 bases, with 9 bases between them. The CDR3 is 15 residues long. CDR1 SGDLS and CDR2 YYNGEE come from the germline V gene. DNA for the CDR3: TGTGCCAGCAGCGTAAGAACGGATAGCACAGATACGCAGTATTTT. This sequence encodes CASSVRTDSTDTQYF.